These 29 T cell receptor beta chains share one sample of origin, sequenced in a study of control samples from healthy donors and cancer patients. The assay was immunoSEQ multiplex PCR, and TCRdb's table has in-frame clones only and misses some. The sample has about 250,000 clones, more than 65% seen once. Sequenced sample: PBMCs. These receptors all come from a woman aged 60-75 years with lung cancer.

This chain connects TRBV4-2 to TRBJ2-3; the match to TRBD2 covers 8 bases. Germline V gene lookup returns CDR1 LGHNA and CDR2 YNFKEQ. The CDR3 is made up of 16 amino acids. The V and J ends lost 1 base and 1 base, in that order; junction bases with no gene match: 4. The CDR3 nucleotides are TGTGCCAGCAGCCAAGGTGGCGGGGGGCGCACAGATACGCAGTATTTT. It specifies CASSQGGGGRTDTQYF.

The chain has TRBV29-1 and TRBJ2-2; D is uncertain. The germline CDR1 and CDR2 sequences are SQVTM and ANQGSEA. V was cut by 2 bases and J by 8 bases, with 12 bases left in between. The CDR3 totals 13 residues. The CDR3 sequence: CSVELRFQGELFF. The CDR3, as DNA: TGCAGCGTTGAACTCAGGTTTCAGGGGGAGCTGTTTTTT.

The chain couples TRBV7-9 to TRBJ1-2; D is uncertain. Germline lookup yields CDR1 SEHNR and CDR2 FQNEAQ (reference sequence). V lost 6 bases, J lost 5 bases, and 10 bases lay in between. This CDR3 is 12 amino acids long. This CDR3 is CASSFTEYGYTF. DNA of the CDR3: TGTGCCAGCAGTTTTACAGAATATGGCTACACCTTC.

The genes are TRBV2 and TRBJ2-2; 7 bases match TRBD2. V shed 6 bases and J 0 bases; nucleotides not matched to a gene: 1. Germline V gives CDR1 SNHLY, CDR2 FYNNEI. The CDR3 is made up of 14 amino acids. The CDR3 spells CASRGRANTGELFF. As DNA, the CDR3 is TGTGCCAGCAGGGGGAGGGCGAACACCGGGGAGCTGTTTTTT.

The chain uses TRBV5-6 and TRBJ2-7; 7 bases fit TRBD1. Unmatched junction bases numbered 6, after V lost 3 bases and J lost 0 bases. Looked up from germline, CDR1 is SGHDT and CDR2 is YYEEEE. The CDR3 is made up of 15 amino acids. CDR3 DNA: TGTGCCAGCAGCTACAGGGGCCTGAGCTCCTACGAGCAGTACTTC. Protein sequence: CASSYRGLSSYEQYF.

The rearrangement links TRBV2 to TRBJ1-1; 7 bases align to TRBD1. Germline loops: CDR1 SNHLY, CDR2 FYNNEI. The CDR3 loop spans 13 amino acids. With V trimmed by 8 bases and J by 5 bases, 8 bases remained unmatched. CDR3 amino acids: CASSLAGGTEAFF. The CDR3 nucleotides read TGTGCCAGCTCCCTGGCAGGGGGAACTGAAGCTTTCTTT.

This clone appeared once. This sequence joins TRBV19 and TRBJ1-5; maybe TRBD1 (5 bases). Germline CDR1 LNHDA, CDR2 SQIVND (reference sequence). V lost 6 bases and J 2 bases, leaving 26 bases between the germline ends. The CDR3 contains 19 residues. CDR3 sequence (DNA): TGTGCCAGTAGCGACGGATTCGGTGGCAGGGATGCGGGCAATCAGCCCCAGCATTTT. Protein product: CASSDGFGGRDAGNQPQHF.

The V gene is TRBV9, the J gene TRBJ2-1; D is ambiguous. Germline V gene lookup returns CDR1 SGDLS and CDR2 YYNGEE. This CDR3 is built from 16 residues. Trimming took 2 bases from V and 0 from J, leaving 12 bases between them. CDR3 bases: TGTGCCAGCAGCGTTAATGCCGCAAGCTCCTACAATGAGCAGTTCTTC. Translated, it gives CASSVNAASSYNEQFF.

This clone was observed a single time. The chain uses TRBV29-1 and TRBJ1-4, with a weak D call TRBD1 (5 bases). Trimming took 4 bases from V and 4 from J, leaving 7 bases between them. This CDR3 spans 12 amino acids. Germline V CDR1 and CDR2: SQVTM, ANQGSEA. This CDR3 reads CSVGQGNEKLFF. The CDR3 DNA reads TGCAGCGTTGGGCAGGGTAATGAAAAACTGTTTTTT.

This sequence joins TRBV5-1 and TRBJ1-5; TRBD1 matches 11 bases. The CDR3 is 15 amino acids. CDR1 and CDR2 (germline): SGHRS, YFSETQ. The trim removed 1 base at V and 7 bases at J, leaving 4 bases unmatched. In DNA, the CDR3 is TGCGCCAGCAGCTTGACGGGACAGGGGGGACAGCCCCAGCATTTT. This sequence encodes CASSLTGQGGQPQHF.

This chain uses TRBV30 with TRBJ1-2, with a tentative D call TRBD1 (5 bases). Germline values: CDR1 GTSNPN, CDR2 SVGIG (reference sequence). The CDR3 loop spans 12 amino acids. V dropped 0 bases and J dropped 7 bases, with 9 bases sitting between them. CDR3 residues: CAWSVGGGGYTF. CDR3 DNA: TGTGCCTGGAGTGTGGGGGGAGGTGGCTACACCTTC.

This chain joins TRBV19 and TRBJ2-3, with 10 bases fitting TRBD2. Germline trimming cut 7 bases from V and 8 bases from J; bases unmatched to any gene: 15. CDR3 size: 16 residues. Germline V gives CDR1 LNHDA, CDR2 SQIVND (reference sequence). DNA of the CDR3: TGTGCCAGTACCCCGACTAGCGGGCTCATCGCAGGTACGCAGTATTTT. Residues: CASTPTSGLIAGTQYF.

V usage is TRBV19 and J usage is TRBJ2-6; D not resolved. V was cut by 7 bases and J by 0 bases, with 13 bases left in between. Germline V gives CDR1 LNHDA, CDR2 SQIVND (reference sequence). The CDR3 runs to 16 residues. CDR3 sequence reads: CASTKNAGSGANVLTF. Here the CDR3 DNA reads TGTGCCAGTACCAAAAACGCAGGCTCTGGGGCCAACGTCCTGACTTTC.

The chain recombines TRBV5-1 with TRBJ1-1, with TRBD1 as a possible D gene (5 bases). CDR1 and CDR2 (germline): SGHRS, YFSETQ. V lost 3 bases, J lost 1 base, and 16 bases lay in between. This CDR3 contains 16 residues. This CDR3 reads CASSSDPGVTNTEAFF. The DNA for the CDR3 is TGCGCCAGCAGCTCGGACCCGGGGGTCACGAACACTGAAGCTTTCTTT.

V gene TRBV5-6 combines with J gene TRBJ2-3; 7 bases line up with TRBD1. Germline trimming cut 3 bases from V and 0 bases from J; bases unmatched to any gene: 10. Germline CDR1 SGHDT, CDR2 YYEEEE. The CDR3 is made up of 17 amino acids. The CDR3 sequence is CASSSYVGTVSTDTQYF. CDR3 sequence (DNA): TGTGCCAGCAGCTCCTACGTCGGGACAGTTAGCACAGATACGCAGTATTTT. The variable domain in full, completed from reference TRBV5-6 and TRBJ2-3, reads DAGVTQSPTHLIKTRGQQVTLRCSPKSGHDTVSWYQQALGQGPQFIFQYYEEEERQRGNFPDRFSGHQFPNYSSELNVNALLLGDSALYLCASSSYVGTVSTDTQYFGPGTRLTVL.

The chain recombines TRBV5-6 with TRBJ2-2; D unclear. The germline V gene encodes CDR1 SGHDT and CDR2 YYEEEE. The CDR3 loop spans 15 amino acids. V was pared by 4 bases and J by 5 bases, with 15 bases between. For the CDR3, the DNA is TGTGCCAGCAGCCCGGACGTCCTGGGGACCGGGGAGCTGTTTTTT. It encodes CASSPDVLGTGELFF.

The V gene is TRBV2, the J gene TRBJ2-4; D is undetermined. Germline V lookup: CDR1 SNHLY, CDR2 FYNNEI. CDR3 length: 13 residues. V lost 0 bases and J 7 bases, leaving 7 bases between the germline ends. CDR3 nucleotides: TGTGCCAGCAGTGAAGCGCTTGGGAACATTCAGTACTTC. Translated, it gives CASSEALGNIQYF.

This clone was recorded a few times. The gene calls are TRBV19 and TRBJ1-1; D is uncertain. This CDR3 is built from 12 residues. The ends were cut back, 7 bases at V and 2 bases at J, with 8 bases in the middle. The germline gives CDR1 LNHDA, CDR2 SQIVND (reference sequence). CDR3 bases: TGTGCCAGTACCTGGGGTAACACTGAAGCTTTCTTT. This encodes CASTWGNTEAFF. Full variable domain (rest looked up from reference TRBV19 and TRBJ1-1): DGGITQSPKYLFRKEGQNVTLSCEQNLNHDAMYWYRQDPGQGLRLIYYSQIVNDFQKGDIAEGYSVSREKKESFPLTVTSAQKNPTAFYLCASTWGNTEAFFGQGTRLTVV.

The J gene is TRBJ1-1, the V gene TRBV5-8, with unresolved D. Trimming removed 0 bases from V and 4 bases from J, with 7 bases in between. Per germline, CDR1 SGHTS and CDR2 YDEGEE. The CDR3 contains 13 residues. CDR3 residues: CASSLGWGTEAFF. Here the CDR3 DNA reads TGTGCCAGCAGCTTGGGGTGGGGCACTGAAGCTTTCTTT.

CDR3 nucleotides: TGTGCCAGCAGCCCTTGGGGGGCCTACAATGAGCAGTTCTTC. Translated: CASSPWGAYNEQFF. V and J are TRBV3-1 (or the pseudogene TRBV3-2) and TRBJ2-1, with D maybe TRBD2 (6 bases). The V end lost 4 bases, the J end lost 2 bases, and 9 bases lay between the germline ends. Germline CDR1 LGHDT, CDR2 YNNKEL (reference sequence). The CDR3 runs to 14 residues.

The chain has TRBV5-1 and TRBJ1-2; D is possibly TRBD1 (6 bases). CDR3 length equals 13 residues. Trimming cost V 4 bases and J 4 bases, with 11 bases left between them. Germline V gene sequence: CDR1 SGHRS, CDR2 YFSETQ. Written as DNA, the CDR3 is TGCGCCAGCAGCCCGGGGGCGGGCTATGGCTACACCTTC. Its translation: CASSPGAGYGYTF. The whole variable domain, remainder taken from reference TRBV5-1 and TRBJ1-2, is KAGVTQTPRYLIKTRGQQVTLSCSPISGHRSVSWYQQTPGQGLQFLFEYFSETQRNKGNFPGRFSGRQFSNSRSEMNVSTLELGDSALYLCASSPGAGYGYTFGSGTRLTVV.

This chain joins TRBV5-6 and TRBJ1-1; possibly TRBD1 for D (6 bases). This CDR3 has 17 residues. The germline V gene has CDR1 SGHDT and CDR2 YYEEEE. Trimming removed 4 bases from V and 0 bases from J, with 19 bases in between. CDR3 DNA sequence: TGTGCCAGCAGCCCGAGCGGACAGCTACTCATGAACACTGAAGCTTTCTTT. It encodes CASSPSGQLLMNTEAFF.

The chain combines TRBV5-1 with TRBJ2-3; D is undetermined. The CDR3 extends over 14 amino acids. Germline V gene data show CDR1 as SGHRS and CDR2 as YFSETQ. V was pared by 1 base and J by 2 bases, with 8 bases between. The CDR3 here is CASSLLRYTDTQYF. The CDR3 DNA sequence: TGCGCCAGCAGCTTGTTGCGGTACACAGATACGCAGTATTTT.

The chain has TRBV12-3 or TRBV12-4 and TRBJ2-2, with TRBD1 identical over 7 bases. The CDR3 runs 13 residues. Unmatched junction bases numbered 6, after V lost 8 bases and J lost 6 bases. The CDR3 nucleotides are TGTGCCAGCCGAGGGGGCGAGGCCGGGGAGCTGTTTTTT. Its protein is CASRGGEAGELFF.

The chain couples TRBV7-2 to TRBJ2-3, with D uncertain. Looked up from germline, CDR1 is SGHTA and CDR2 is FQGNSA. Trimming cost V 5 bases and J 6 bases, with 12 bases left between them. The CDR3 covers 13 residues. The CDR3 DNA reads as TGTGCCAGCAGCAGTCGTTCATTTGATACGCAGTATTTT. Translating it yields CASSSRSFDTQYF.

This chain links TRBV29-1 with TRBJ1-5; D may be TRBD1 (6 bases). The germline gives CDR1 SQVTM, CDR2 ANQGSEA. This CDR3 spans 13 amino acids. Trimming shortened V by 4 bases and J by 9 bases, and 16 bases separated the two germline ends. The CDR3 reads CSVGGRGQGPQHF. CDR3 in DNA: TGCAGCGTTGGAGGCCGGGGGCAAGGGCCCCAGCATTTT.

The rearrangement joins TRBV5-6 to TRBJ2-2; 9 bases are a match to TRBD1. The CDR3 spans 14 residues. Trimming cost V 4 bases and J 4 bases; bases outside gene matches: 2. Germline lookup yields CDR1 SGHDT and CDR2 YYEEEE. In DNA form, the CDR3 reads TGTGCCAGCAGCCAGACAGGGGGCACCGGGGAGCTGTTTTTT. Its protein is CASSQTGGTGELFF.

The rearrangement links TRBV19 to TRBJ1-1; weak D call: TRBD1 (6 bases). V lost 5 bases to trimming and J lost 7 bases, with 17 bases between them. CDR3 length equals 14 residues. The germline gives CDR1 LNHDA, CDR2 SQIVND (reference sequence). CDR3 in DNA: TGTGCCAGTAGTCTATACCGGGACATCCTTGAAGCTTTCTTT. The encoded protein is CASSLYRDILEAFF.

The rearrangement joins TRBV3-1 (or the pseudogene TRBV3-2) to TRBJ2-7; D possibly matches TRBD1 or TRBD2 (5 bases each). Per germline, CDR1 LGHDT and CDR2 YNNKEL (reference sequence). V was cut by 11 bases and J by 5 bases, with 16 bases left in between. The CDR3 has 12 residues. CDR3 protein: CAAERGDDEQYF. The CDR3 region has the DNA TGTGCCGCCGAGAGGGGTGACGACGAGCAGTACTTC.